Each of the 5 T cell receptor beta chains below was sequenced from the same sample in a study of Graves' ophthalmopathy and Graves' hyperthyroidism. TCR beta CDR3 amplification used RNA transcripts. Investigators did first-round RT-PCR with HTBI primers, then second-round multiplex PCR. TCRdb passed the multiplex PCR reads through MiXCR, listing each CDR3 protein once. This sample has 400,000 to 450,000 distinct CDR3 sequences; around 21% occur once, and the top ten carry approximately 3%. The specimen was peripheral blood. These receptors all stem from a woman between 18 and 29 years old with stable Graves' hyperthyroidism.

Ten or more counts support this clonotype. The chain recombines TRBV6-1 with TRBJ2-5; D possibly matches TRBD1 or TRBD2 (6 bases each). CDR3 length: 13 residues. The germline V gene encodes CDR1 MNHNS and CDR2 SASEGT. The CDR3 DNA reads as TGTGCTGTAGGAGGGGGTATGGCGGAGACCCAGTACTTC. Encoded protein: CAVGGGMAETQYF.

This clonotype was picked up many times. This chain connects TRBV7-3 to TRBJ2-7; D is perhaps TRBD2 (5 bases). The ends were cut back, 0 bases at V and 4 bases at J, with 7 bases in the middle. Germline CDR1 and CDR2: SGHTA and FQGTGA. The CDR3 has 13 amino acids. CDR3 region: CASSLTPGYEQYF. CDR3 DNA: TGTGCCAGCAGCTTAACGCCGGGGTACGAGCAGTACTTC.

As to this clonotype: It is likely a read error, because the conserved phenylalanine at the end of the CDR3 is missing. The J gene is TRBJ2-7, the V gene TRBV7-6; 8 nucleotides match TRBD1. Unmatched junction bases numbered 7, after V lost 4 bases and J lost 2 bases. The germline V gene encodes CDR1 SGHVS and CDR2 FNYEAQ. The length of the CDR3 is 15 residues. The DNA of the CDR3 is TGTGCCAGCAGCTCCGGACAGGGTACTCCCTACGAGCAGTACTAC. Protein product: CASSSGQGTPYEQYY.

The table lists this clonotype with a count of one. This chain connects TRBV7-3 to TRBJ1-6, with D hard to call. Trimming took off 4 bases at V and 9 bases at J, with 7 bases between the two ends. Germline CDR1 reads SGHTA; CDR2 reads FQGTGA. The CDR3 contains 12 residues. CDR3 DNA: TGTGCCAGCAGCTCGCCCGGTTCACCCCTCCACTTT. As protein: CASSSPGSPLHF.

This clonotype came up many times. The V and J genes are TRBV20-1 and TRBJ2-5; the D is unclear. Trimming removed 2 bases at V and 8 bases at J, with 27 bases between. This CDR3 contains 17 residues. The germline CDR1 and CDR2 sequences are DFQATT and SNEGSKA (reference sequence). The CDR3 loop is CSARSRGRLKRIVTQYF. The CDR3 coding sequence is TGCAGTGCTAGATCCCGCGGCCGACTCAAGAGAATTGTAACCCAGTACTTC.